Shown below are 29 T cell receptor beta chains from a single sample sequenced in a study of radiation and T cells in renal cell carcinoma. Time point noted: blood 2 weeks post-SBRT. The sample's treatment: 15 Gy SBRT to primary tumor, nephrectomy 4 weeks later. Profiled with immunoSEQ multiplex PCR; TCRdb holds only in-frame clones, not every one. The sample lists 95,000 to 150,000 clones, around 80% seen once, with 5% to 6.5% in the top ten. Sequencing used blood, obtained from a patient whose treatment included radiotherapy and nephrectomy. These receptors all come from a middle-aged man with renal cell carcinoma.

This clone has only one observation. The chain links TRBV5-1 to TRBJ2-6; D gene uncertain. This CDR3 spans 15 amino acids. Deletions cut 2 bases from V and 2 bases from J, with 8 bases between. Germline V lookup: CDR1 SGHRS, CDR2 YFSETQ. Here the CDR3 reads CASSFGQTGANVLTF. CDR3 nucleotides: TGCGCCAGCAGCTTCGGGCAGACTGGGGCCAACGTCCTGACTTTC. The entire variable domain, with the rest obtained from reference TRBV5-1 and TRBJ2-6, is as follows: KAGVTQTPRYLIKTRGQQVTLSCSPISGHRSVSWYQQTPGQGLQFLFEYFSETQRNKGNFPGRFSGRQFSNSRSEMNVSTLELGDSALYLCASSFGQTGANVLTFGAGSRLTVL.

The chain employs TRBV25-1 and TRBJ2-5; TRBD1 matches 8 bases. Germline V CDR1 and CDR2: MGHDK, SYGVNS. This CDR3 is 14 amino acids long. V lost 6 bases, J lost 7 bases, and 10 bases stayed unmatched. CDR3 sequence reads: CASSDDRGLGTQYF. CDR3 bases: TGTGCCAGCAGCGATGACAGGGGCCTAGGGACCCAGTACTTC.

The V and J genes are TRBV7-2 and TRBJ1-4, with D possibly being TRBD1 (5 bases). The germline V and J ends were trimmed by 3 bases and 2 bases, with 13 bases remaining between them. Germline assignment: CDR1 SGHTA and CDR2 FQGNSA. This CDR3 has 16 amino acids. CDR3 amino acids: CASSFSRAATNEKLFF. The DNA for the CDR3 is TGTGCCAGCAGCTTCAGCAGGGCGGCCACTAATGAAAAACTGTTTTTT.

CDR3 protein: CASSAQSDAGELFF. In nucleotides, the CDR3 is TGTGCCAGCAGCGCCCAGTCGGACGCCGGGGAGCTGTTTTTT. This chain links TRBV7-3 with TRBJ2-2; D ambiguous. The germline V and J ends were trimmed by 5 bases and 6 bases, with 13 bases remaining between them. The CDR3 runs to 14 residues. Germline V CDR1 and CDR2: SGHTA, FQGTGA.

The chain couples TRBV30 to TRBJ1-5, with 11 positions matching TRBD1. With V trimmed by 4 bases and J by 6 bases, 5 bases remained unmatched. This CDR3 region has 14 residues. Germline CDR1 is GTSNPN and CDR2 is SVGIG (reference sequence). CDR3: CAWTKGQGGQPQHF. Written as DNA, the CDR3 is TGTGCCTGGACCAAGGGACAGGGGGGTCAGCCCCAGCATTTT.

The V gene is TRBV30, the J gene TRBJ1-1, with unresolved D. The germline V gene encodes CDR1 GTSNPN and CDR2 SVGIG (reference sequence). V shed 3 bases and J shed 3 bases, with 17 bases lying between them. The CDR3 spans 15 residues. The DNA for the CDR3 is TGTGCCTGGAGGAGGTGGACCCTGAGGGACACTGAAGCTTTCTTT. This encodes CAWRRWTLRDTEAFF.

The V call is TRBV27, the J call TRBJ2-7; 10 bases are shared with TRBD2. The V gene's germline CDR1 is MNHEY and CDR2 SMNVEV (reference sequence). Trimming cost V 7 bases and J 3 bases; bases outside gene matches: 6. The CDR3 is 14 residues long. The CDR3: CASKSGRAIYEQYF. The CDR3 coding sequence is TGTGCCAGCAAAAGCGGGAGGGCCATCTACGAGCAGTACTTC.

This clone was recorded once. The chain employs TRBV4-2 and TRBJ2-6; D call uncertain. This CDR3 region has 16 residues. The germline V and J ends were trimmed by 1 base and 2 bases, with 9 bases remaining between them. The V gene's germline CDR1 is LGHNA and CDR2 YNFKEQ. CDR3: CASSQGGEPGANVLTF. CDR3 DNA sequence: TGTGCCAGCAGCCAAGGAGGAGAACCTGGGGCCAACGTCCTGACTTTC.

There are a few counts of this clone. The chain couples TRBV4-1 to TRBJ2-7; the D gene is possibly TRBD2 (6 bases). The V and J ends lost 4 bases and 5 bases respectively, with 18 bases between them. Germline V gene lookup returns CDR1 MGHRA and CDR2 YSYEKL. CDR3 length: 15 residues. This CDR3 reads CASSPLMREVNEQYF. The CDR3 nucleotides are TGCGCCAGCAGCCCGCTGATGAGGGAGGTCAACGAGCAGTACTTC.

This sequence joins TRBV7-9 and TRBJ2-1; possible D gene TRBD2, 5 bases. CDR1 is SEHNR and CDR2 is FQNEAQ in the germline V gene (reference sequence). Trimming stripped 5 bases from V and 15 bases from J, with 17 bases between. CDR3 length: 12 amino acids. The CDR3: CASSRSRERRFF. The CDR3 DNA reads as TGTGCCAGCAGCCGTAGCCGGGAACGGCGGTTCTTC.

There are many counts of this clone. Here the CDR3 reads CASSLSANTEAFF. The CDR3 coding sequence is TGTGCCAGCAGCTTATCAGCGAACACTGAAGCTTTCTTT. This sequence joins TRBV7-3 and TRBJ1-1; D call uncertain. This CDR3 spans 13 amino acids. CDR1 and CDR2 from the germline V gene are SGHTA and FQGTGA. Between the trimmed V and J ends, which lost 2 bases and 1 base, there was a span of 5 bases.

The J gene is TRBJ1-1, the V gene TRBV9, with unresolved D. CDR1 and CDR2 from the germline V gene are SGDLS and YYNGEE. The CDR3 has 15 amino acids. Between the trimmed V and J ends, which lost 0 bases and 5 bases, there was a span of 14 bases. The CDR3 here is CASSVDMGYRTEAFF. The CDR3 bases are TGTGCCAGCAGCGTAGATATGGGTTATCGGACTGAAGCTTTCTTT.

The sample holds one count of this clone. The CDR3 loop reads CASIRQGGQPQHF. For the CDR3, the DNA is TGTGCCAGCATCCGACAGGGAGGTCAGCCCCAGCATTTT. This chain uses TRBV28 with TRBJ1-5; 7 bases fit TRBD1. V gave up 7 bases and J gave up 6 bases; unmatched junction bases: 6. Germline V CDR1 and CDR2: MDHEN, SYDVKM. CDR3 size: 13 residues.

This rearrangement joins TRBV19 to TRBJ1-1; 10 positions agree with TRBD1. The length of the CDR3 is 14 residues. Trimming cost V 4 bases and J 1 base; bases outside gene matches: 0. The germline V gene encodes CDR1 LNHDA and CDR2 SQIVND (reference sequence). CDR3 DNA: TGTGCCAGTAGTAGGGACAGGGGGAACACTGAAGCTTTCTTT. This sequence encodes CASSRDRGNTEAFF.

This clone appeared once. The V and J genes are TRBV19 and TRBJ1-5; maybe TRBD1 (5 bases). CDR1 is LNHDA, CDR2 SQIVND, per germline (reference sequence). This CDR3 contains 16 residues. The V end was cut by 11 bases, the J end by 2 bases, with 22 bases between. Here the CDR3 reads CASSRGGTIGNQPQHF. CDR3 bases: TGTGCCTCCAGTAGGGGAGGAACGATCGGCAATCAGCCCCAGCATTTT.

This sequence joins TRBV4-3 and TRBJ1-1, with D possibly matching TRBD1 (6 bases). This CDR3 region has 15 residues. The germline CDR1 and CDR2 sequences are LGHNA and YSLEER. Trimming shortened V by 3 bases and J by 3 bases, and 14 bases separated the two germline ends. The CDR3 DNA is TGCGCCAGCAGCCAGGGCGGGGGCCTGGACACTGAAGCTTTCTTT. This translates into CASSQGGGLDTEAFF.

This clone was found a few times. Distinct nucleotide sequences in the sample also encode this CDR3. This rearrangement joins TRBV11-2 to TRBJ2-3; D gene unclear. V was pared by 0 bases and J by 3 bases, with 7 bases between. The CDR3 runs to 14 residues. Germline values: CDR1 SGHAT, CDR2 FQNNGV. The CDR3 region has the DNA TGTGCCAGCAGCTTAGAAGGGCTAACAGATACGCAGTATTTT. It encodes CASSLEGLTDTQYF. Full variable domain (missing parts from reference TRBV11-2 and TRBJ2-3): EAGVAQSPRYKIIEKRQSVAFWCNPISGHATLYWYQQILGQGPKLLIQFQNNGVVDDSQLPKDRFSAERLKGVDSTLKIQPAKLEDSAVYLCASSLEGLTDTQYFGPGTRLTVL.

The gene calls are TRBV6-5 and TRBJ2-3; D gene uncertain. Between the trimmed V and J ends, which lost 0 bases and 4 bases, there was a span of 14 bases. The germline V gene encodes CDR1 MNHEY and CDR2 SVGAGI. This CDR3 is 16 amino acids long. The CDR3: CASSYSSLALADTQYF. The CDR3 DNA reads as TGTGCCAGCAGTTACTCATCCTTGGCGCTAGCAGATACGCAGTATTTT.

Only a few counts were recorded for this clone. The chain recombines TRBV30 with TRBJ1-1, with D possibly being TRBD1 (5 bases). CDR3 length: 15 amino acids. From germline, CDR1 is GTSNPN and CDR2 SVGIG (reference sequence). Trimming left V 4 bases short and J 5 bases short, with 20 bases between. This CDR3 is CAWTPQDAGGTEAFF. The DNA for the CDR3 is TGTGCCTGGACGCCCCAGGACGCCGGGGGGACTGAAGCTTTCTTT.

The rearrangement joins TRBV27 to TRBJ2-3; 9 positions agree with TRBD2. V trimming: 1 base; J trimming: 5 bases; junction bases outside the gene matches: 7. The CDR3 extends over 16 amino acids. Germline-derived CDR1 and CDR2 are MNHEY and SMNVEV (reference sequence). The CDR3 here is CASSLFAGGPIDTQYF. The CDR3 nucleotides are TGTGCCAGCAGTTTATTCGCGGGGGGGCCAATAGATACGCAGTATTTT.

This clone came up many times. The chain couples TRBV19 to TRBJ1-1, with D unclear. Germline V gene sequence: CDR1 LNHDA, CDR2 SQIVND (reference sequence). V was cut by 4 bases and J by 3 bases, with 3 bases left in between. CDR3 length: 11 residues. CDR3 loop: CASSRYTEAFF. The CDR3 nucleotides read TGTGCCAGTAGTAGGTACACTGAAGCTTTCTTT. Supplemented by reference TRBV19 and TRBJ1-1, the full variable domain reads DGGITQSPKYLFRKEGQNVTLSCEQNLNHDAMYWYRQDPGQGLRLIYYSQIVNDFQKGDIAEGYSVSREKKESFPLTVTSAQKNPTAFYLCASSRYTEAFFGQGTRLTVV.

The rearrangement uses TRBV7-9 and TRBJ1-2; D is possibly TRBD1 (5 bases). Trimming pared 0 bases from V and 7 bases from J, leaving 9 bases between. Germline-derived CDR1 and CDR2 are SEHNR and FQNEAQ (reference sequence). The CDR3 contains 13 residues. CDR3 sequence reads: CASSLAGDSGYTF. CDR3 nucleotide sequence: TGTGCCAGCAGCTTAGCGGGGGATAGTGGCTACACCTTC.

This chain joins TRBV15 and TRBJ2-5; D is tentatively TRBD1 or TRBD2 (5 bases each). The V gene's germline CDR1 is LNHNV and CDR2 YYDKDF (reference sequence). The V end lost 0 bases, the J end lost 6 bases, and 20 bases lay between the germline ends. This CDR3 spans 17 amino acids. Written as DNA, the CDR3 is TGTGCCACCAGCAGAGATTACGGGACCGGATTTGGTCAGACCCAGTACTTC. Amino acids: CATSRDYGTGFGQTQYF.

V is TRBV7-3 and J is TRBJ2-1, with 11 bases aligning to TRBD2. CDR3 length equals 15 residues. The junction had 2 bases not matched to a gene; V was cut back by 3 bases and J by 4 bases. Looked up from germline, CDR1 is SGHTA and CDR2 is FQGTGA. CDR3 region: CASSLGTSGYNEQFF. The CDR3 DNA is TGTGCCAGCAGCTTGGGGACTAGCGGATACAATGAGCAGTTCTTC.

The rearrangement joins TRBV11-3 to TRBJ1-1; maybe TRBD1 (6 bases). CDR1 SGHNT and CDR2 YENEEA come from the germline V gene. The V and J ends lost 5 bases and 8 bases respectively, with 15 bases between them. The CDR3 has 13 residues. CDR3: CASSLLTGTEAFF. CDR3 nucleotide sequence: TGTGCCAGCAGCCTTCTCACCGGGACAGAAGCTTTCTTT.

This chain joins TRBV5-1 and TRBJ1-1, with D perhaps matching TRBD1 (5 bases). With 5 bases removed from V and 5 bases from J, the gap between germline ends came to 13 bases. Germline CDR1 reads SGHRS; CDR2 reads YFSETQ. The CDR3 sequence is 13 residues long. CDR3 residues: CASRMGDGTEAFF. CDR3 coding DNA: TGCGCCAGCAGAATGGGGGACGGTACTGAAGCTTTCTTT.

This clone was seen more than once but under ten times. The chain carries TRBV10-1 and TRBJ2-4; D is ambiguous. Germline CDR1 and CDR2: WNHNN and SYGVQD (reference sequence). The CDR3 runs to 13 residues. Between the trimmed V and J ends, which lost 6 bases and 0 bases, there was a span of 6 bases. The CDR3 nucleotides read TGCGCCAGCAGCCCTTTAGCCAAAAACATTCAGTACTTC. Its translation is CASSPLAKNIQYF.

V usage is TRBV18 and J usage is TRBJ2-3; 8 bases fit TRBD1. In germline, CDR1 is KGHSH, CDR2 LQKENI. CDR3 length: 13 residues. With 6 bases clipped from V and 4 bases from J, the junction kept 3 bases outside the gene matches. DNA of the CDR3: TGTGCCAGCTCGACAGGGGCCGCAGATACGCAGTATTTT. Translated, it gives CASSTGAADTQYF.

The chain joins TRBV9 to TRBJ1-1; D remains ambiguous. The V gene's germline CDR1 is SGDLS and CDR2 YYNGEE. Between the trimmed V and J ends, which lost 0 bases and 2 bases, there was a span of 8 bases. CDR3 length: 14 residues. The CDR3 nucleotides read TGTGCCAGCAGCGTAGGGGCAGGCAACACTGAAGCTTTCTTT. This codes for CASSVGAGNTEAFF.